This T cell receptor (beta chain) appears in the sequencing data of a study of T-cell reconstitution after alpha-beta-depleted transplantation in children. This clonotype was seen ten or more times. Its antigen is currently unknown. For TCRbeta, the library was prepared with unique molecular identifiers. TCRdb re-called the PCR reads through MiXCR, storing one row per CDR3 protein. Of hundreds of thousands of distinct CDR3 sequences in the sample, 10% are singletons; the top ten hold about 8%. The study's findings and limits: TCRbeta diversity was high at day 60 in some patients (a result of surviving recipient T cells and thymic progenitors). Newly produced T cells mostly accounted for T-cell counts and diversity one year post-transplant. Several hundred expanded graft clones reportedly were the source of alpha-beta T cells about two months after transplant.

The CDR3 spans 16 residues. V was clipped by 5 bases and J by 1 base; unmatched bases: 11. CDR1 and CDR2 from the germline V gene are SNHLY and FYNNEI. The rearrangement joins TRBV2 to TRBJ2-7; 7 nucleotides agree with TRBD2. The source is a boy under two years old with acute myeloid leukemia, due to receive a stem cell transplant. The specimen was PBMCs, collected before TCRalphabeta/CD19-depleted stem cell transplant. The CDR3 loop is CASSSRQAGPSYEQYF. The CDR3 region has the DNA TGTGCCAGCAGTAGTAGACAAGCGGGGCCTTCCTACGAGCAGTACTTC.